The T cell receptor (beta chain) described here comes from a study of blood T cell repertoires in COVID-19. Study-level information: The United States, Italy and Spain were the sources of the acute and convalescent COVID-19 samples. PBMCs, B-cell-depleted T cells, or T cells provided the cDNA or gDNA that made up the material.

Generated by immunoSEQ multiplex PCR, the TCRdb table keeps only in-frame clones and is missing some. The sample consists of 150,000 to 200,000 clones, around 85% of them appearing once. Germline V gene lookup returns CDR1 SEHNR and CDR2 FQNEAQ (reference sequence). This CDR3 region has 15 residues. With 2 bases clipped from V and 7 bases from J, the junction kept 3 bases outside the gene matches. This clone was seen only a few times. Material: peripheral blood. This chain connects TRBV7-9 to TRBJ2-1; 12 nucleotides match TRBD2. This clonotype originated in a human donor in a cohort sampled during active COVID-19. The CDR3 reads CASSLLAGGYNEQFF. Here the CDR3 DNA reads TGTGCCAGCAGCTTACTAGCGGGGGGGTATAATGAGCAGTTCTTC. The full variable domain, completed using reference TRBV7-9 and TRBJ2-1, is DTGVSQNPRHKITKRGQNVTFRCDPISEHNRLYWYRQTLGQGPEFLTYFQNEAQLEKSRLLSDRFSAERPKGSFSTLEIQRTEQGDSAMYLCASSLLAGGYNEQFFGPGTRLTVL.